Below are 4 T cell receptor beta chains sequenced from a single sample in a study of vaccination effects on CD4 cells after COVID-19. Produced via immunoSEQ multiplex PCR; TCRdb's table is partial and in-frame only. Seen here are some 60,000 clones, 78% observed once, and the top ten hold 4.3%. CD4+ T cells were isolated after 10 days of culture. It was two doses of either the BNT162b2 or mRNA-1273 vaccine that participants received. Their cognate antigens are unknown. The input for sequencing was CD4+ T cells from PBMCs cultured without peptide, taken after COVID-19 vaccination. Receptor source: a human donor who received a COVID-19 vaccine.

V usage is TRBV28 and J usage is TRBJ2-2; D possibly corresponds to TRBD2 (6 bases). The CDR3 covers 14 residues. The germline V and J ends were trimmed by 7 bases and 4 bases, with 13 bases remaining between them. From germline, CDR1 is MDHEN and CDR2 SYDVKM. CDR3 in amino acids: CASKVGGGTGELFF. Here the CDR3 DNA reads TGTGCCAGCAAGGTCGGGGGAGGCACCGGGGAGCTGTTTTTT.

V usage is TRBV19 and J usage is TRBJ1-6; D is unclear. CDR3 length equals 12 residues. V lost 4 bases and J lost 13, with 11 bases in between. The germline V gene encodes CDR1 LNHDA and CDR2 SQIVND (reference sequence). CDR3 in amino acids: CASSTGYPPLHF. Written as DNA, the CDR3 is TGTGCCAGTAGTACAGGTTACCCTCCCCTCCACTTT.

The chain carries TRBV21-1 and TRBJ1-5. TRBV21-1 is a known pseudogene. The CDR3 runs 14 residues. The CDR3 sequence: CASRRSQSNQPQHF. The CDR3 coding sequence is TGTGCCAGCAGACGTAGTCAGAGCAATCAGCCCCAGCATTTT.

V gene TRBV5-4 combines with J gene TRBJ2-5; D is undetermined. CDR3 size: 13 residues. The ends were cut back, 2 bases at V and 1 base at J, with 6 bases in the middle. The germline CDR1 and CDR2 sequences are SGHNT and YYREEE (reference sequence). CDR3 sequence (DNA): TGTGCCAGCAGCTTCAACACCCAAGAGACCCAGTACTTC. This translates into CASSFNTQETQYF.